These 18 T cell receptor beta chains share one sample of origin, sequenced in a study of OX40 agonist ivuxolimab in advanced cancers. The library relied on the immunoSEQ multiplex PCR assay. The source is immuneACCESS, and TCRdb retained only in-frame sequences with V and J called. Part of the clones is not carried over; for the studies checked, unresolved V genes explain less than half of this, and the remainder is unexplained. This sample gives around 90,000 clones in total; roughly 92% of them show up just once. The leading ten clones occupy around 1.1% of the sample. The specimen comprised CD4+ or CD8+ T cells sorted from blood, sampled in a trial of the OX40 agonist ivuxolimab. The receptor source for this set is an adult with an advanced solid tumor such as melanoma, head and neck, liver or kidney cancer.

Turning to this clone: The junction shows a germline mismatch at one end, possibly a read error. CDR3 nucleotides: TGTGCTAGCAGCCCCGGACTAGCGGGAGTGGAGACCCAGTACTTC. It specifies CASSPGLAGVETQYF. The chain employs TRBV7-7 and TRBJ2-5; TRBD2 aligns across 13 bases. Germline V gene data show CDR1 as SSHAT and CDR2 as FNYEAQ (reference sequence). The CDR3 totals 15 residues. The entire variable domain, with the rest obtained from reference TRBV7-7 and TRBJ2-5, is as follows: GAGVSQSPRYKVTKRGQDVTLRCDPISSHATLYWYQQALGQGPEFLTYFNYEAQPDKSGLPSDRFSAERPEGSISTLTIQRTEQRDSAMYRCASSPGLAGVETQYFGPGTRLLVL.

The V call is TRBV15, the J call TRBJ1-4; D perhaps matches TRBD1 (6 bases). CDR3 length: 15 amino acids. Germline-derived CDR1 and CDR2 are LNHNV and YYDKDF (reference sequence). Trimming removed 6 bases at V and 2 bases at J, with 13 bases between. CDR3 loop: CATSTDRHTNEKLFF. The CDR3 DNA reads as TGTGCCACCAGTACAGACAGGCATACTAATGAAAAACTGTTTTTT.

The CDR3 DNA reads as TGTGCCAGCAGCTTAAACAGGGGGCGCGACGGGGAGCTGTTTTTT. Translated, it gives CASSLNRGRDGELFF. The chain combines TRBV7-2 with TRBJ2-2; 9 nucleotides agree with TRBD1. Losses at the gene ends were 2 bases for V and 7 bases for J; bases not matched to a gene: 5. CDR3 length: 15 amino acids. Germline V gene sequence: CDR1 SGHTA, CDR2 FQGNSA.

The CDR3 region has the DNA TGTGCCACGGCCTCTGGGGACTGGGTCGTCAATGAGCAGTTCTTC. Translated: CATASGDWVVNEQFF. The chain has TRBV5-6 and TRBJ2-1; possible D gene TRBD2, 6 bases. The CDR3 spans 15 residues. CDR1 and CDR2 (germline): SGHDT, YYEEEE. V lost 9 bases to trimming and J lost 6 bases, with 22 bases between them.

The chain combines TRBV27 with TRBJ2-3; the D gene could be TRBD1 or TRBD2 (5 bases each). The CDR3 contains 13 residues. Looked up from germline, CDR1 is MNHEY and CDR2 is SMNVEV (reference sequence). V lost 6 bases, J lost 6 bases, and 13 bases lay in between. DNA for the CDR3: TGTGCCAGCAGGGAGGATAGGGGTGATACGCAGTATTTT. Its protein is CASREDRGDTQYF.

The rearrangement links TRBV6-5 to TRBJ1-2, with TRBD1 matching 7 bases. Looked up from germline, CDR1 is MNHEY and CDR2 is SVGAGI. J gave up 5 bases and V 5 bases, and 11 bases lay outside the gene matches. The CDR3 loop spans 15 amino acids. The CDR3 DNA is TGTGCCAGCAGTACCACAGGGGCGGGGGGTTATGGCTACACCTTC. This encodes CASSTTGAGGYGYTF.

The DNA for the CDR3 is TGTGCCAGCAGCCTGACTAGCGGGATCTCCGGGGAGCTGTTTTTT. The encoded protein is CASSLTSGISGELFF. This sequence joins TRBV2 and TRBJ2-2; the match to TRBD2 covers 11 bases. This CDR3 has 15 amino acids. Germline-derived CDR1 and CDR2 are SNHLY and FYNNEI. Trimming removed 6 bases from V and 6 bases from J; junction bases left unmatched: 6.

This chain uses TRBV30 with TRBJ1-1; TRBD1 matches at 10 bases. The ends lost 6 bases at V and 8 bases at J; junction bases unmatched: 9. Germline CDR1 GTSNPN, CDR2 SVGIG (reference sequence). The CDR3 runs 13 residues. CDR3 residues: CACSRGDRGEAFF. CDR3 nucleotides: TGTGCCTGCTCCAGGGGGGACAGGGGAGAAGCTTTCTTT. Drawing the rest from reference TRBV30 and TRBJ1-1, the complete variable domain is SQTIHQWPATLVQPVGSPLSLECTVEGTSNPNLYWYRQAAGRGLQLLFYSVGIGQISSEVPQNLSASRPQDRQFILSSKKLLLSDSGFYLCACSRGDRGEAFFGQGTRLTVV.

The rearrangement links TRBV9 to TRBJ2-1; D is perhaps TRBD1 (6 bases). V lost 0 bases and J 4 bases, leaving 20 bases between the germline ends. This CDR3 contains 18 residues. In germline, CDR1 is SGDLS, CDR2 YYNGEE. CDR3 DNA: TGTGCCAGCAGCGTAGAAGGCGCAGGGGCCGATGTGTACAATGAGCAGTTCTTC. Its translation: CASSVEGAGADVYNEQFF.

The chain links TRBV28 to TRBJ1-5, with 7 nucleotides matching TRBD1. The CDR3 spans 16 residues. V gave up 3 bases and J gave up 5 bases; unmatched junction bases: 10. CDR1 MDHEN and CDR2 SYDVKM come from the germline V gene. In DNA, the CDR3 is TGTGCCAGCAGTTTGCATTCCGGGACAGAAGATCAGCCCCAGCATTTT. Encoded protein: CASSLHSGTEDQPQHF.

The chain joins TRBV6-5 to TRBJ1-2; a possible D gene is TRBD1 (6 bases). CDR1 and CDR2 from the germline V gene are MNHEY and SVGAGI. CDR3 length equals 13 residues. Trimming removed 4 bases at V and 4 bases at J, with 10 bases between. CDR3 nucleotide sequence: TGTGCCAGCAGTTTGACAGGAGTCTATGGCTACACCTTC. The encoded protein is CASSLTGVYGYTF.

CDR3: CASSLGWSPNEQFF. The CDR3 region has the DNA TGTGCCAGCAGCTTAGGTTGGTCCCCCAATGAGCAGTTCTTC. This chain connects TRBV7-8 to TRBJ2-1; D not certain. This CDR3 contains 14 residues. In germline, CDR1 is SGHVS, CDR2 FQNEAQ. The V and J ends lost 1 base and 6 bases respectively, with 10 bases between them. Full variable domain (remainder filled in from reference TRBV7-8 and TRBJ2-1): GAGVSQSPRYKVAKRGQDVALRCDPISGHVSLFWYQQALGQGPEFLTYFQNEAQLDKSGLPSDRFFAERPEGSVSTLKIQRTQQEDSAVYLCASSLGWSPNEQFFGPGTRLTVL.

This clone turned up a few times. V gene TRBV28 combines with J gene TRBJ1-2; D is undetermined. Germline V lookup: CDR1 MDHEN, CDR2 SYDVKM. The ends were cut back, 2 bases at V and 7 bases at J, with 8 bases in the middle. The CDR3 is 12 amino acids. The CDR3 is CASSLVNGGYTF. The DNA of the CDR3 is TGTGCCAGCAGTTTAGTGAACGGTGGCTACACCTTC.

In DNA, the CDR3 is TGTGCCAGCAGAGTAGCGGGAGGGCCAGATACGCAGTATTTT. Its protein product is CASRVAGGPDTQYF. The chain uses TRBV4-2 and TRBJ2-3; the match to TRBD2 covers 11 bases. The CDR3 has 14 amino acids. Trimming took 6 bases from V and 4 from J; bases not matched to a gene: 3. The germline CDR1 and CDR2 sequences are LGHNA and YNFKEQ.

The CDR3 spells CASSLIYGGRSYEQYF. The CDR3 coding sequence is TGTGCCAGCAGCCTAATATATGGGGGGCGCTCCTACGAGCAGTACTTC. V is TRBV7-9 and J is TRBJ2-7; D could derive from TRBD1 or TRBD2 (6 bases each). The germline V gene encodes CDR1 SEHNR and CDR2 FQNEAQ (reference sequence). The CDR3 sequence is 16 residues long. The V end lost 5 bases, the J end lost 0 bases, and 17 bases lay between the germline ends.

The chain has TRBV9 and TRBJ2-1; TRBD2 agrees at 9 bases. The CDR3 has 17 amino acids. Trimming took 0 bases from V and 6 from J; bases not matched to a gene: 10. Germline V lookup: CDR1 SGDLS, CDR2 YYNGEE. The CDR3 coding sequence is TGTGCCAGCAGCGTAGATGCTAGCGGGATTCGAGGCAATGAGCAGTTCTTC. Protein: CASSVDASGIRGNEQFF.

This chain's CDR3 is CASSALNEQYF. The CDR3 bases are TGTGCCAGCAGTGCCCTCAACGAGCAGTACTTC. The V and J genes are TRBV6-5 and TRBJ2-7, with D uncertain. Trimming pared 5 bases from V and 5 bases from J, leaving 7 bases between. This CDR3 is built from 11 residues. CDR1 and CDR2 (germline): MNHEY, SVGAGI.

The V gene is TRBV5-6, the J gene TRBJ1-6, with 7 bases lining up with TRBD1. Germline assignment: CDR1 SGHDT and CDR2 YYEEEE. The V and J ends lost 4 bases and 7 bases, in that order; junction bases with no gene match: 5. CDR3 length equals 14 residues. This chain's CDR3 is CASSRTGENSPLHF. CDR3 DNA: TGTGCCAGCAGCCGGACAGGAGAAAATTCACCCCTCCACTTT.